This T cell receptor beta chain was retrieved from a study of T cell responses to AZD1222 COVID-19 vaccine (dated by TCRdb to 2020 to 2022). A note on the overall study: Because spike-specific TCR depth and breadth did not differ between the two schedules, AZD1222 recipients who got a second dose at roughly 4 weeks were pooled with those who got a second dose at roughly 12 weeks. A total of 230 to 250 trial participants underwent TCR sequencing, of whom roughly 210 had received two doses of AZD1222 and some 25 had received two doses of the MenACWY control vaccine. Trial participants were enrolled into age subgroups of 18-55, 56-69 and 70-plus years, which contained around 150, 28 and 57 TCR-sequenced participants, respectively. The study at large found these results: The 56-69-year group was small, and its depth increase did not reach significance, likely because of low power. Nearly half of unique spike-specific TCRs reportedly recognized epitopes outside regions mutated in the B.1.351 and B.1.1.7 variants. Participants were mostly white British, with more females than males. The authors suggested clonal diversity may have been underestimated. Because no day 14 peak-response samples were available, repertoires were characterized only after the peak T cell response. Spike-specific TCR breadth and depth rose significantly after two AZD1222 doses compared with day 0 and with MenACWY recipients. Only five to seven AZD1222 recipients were SARS-CoV-2 seropositive at baseline, limiting conclusions about previously exposed vaccinees. Vaccine-associated CD4 TCRs spanned the whole spike protein, with dominant responses in regions 160-218 and 743-854.

In this sample, this clone turned up once. Its target antigen remains unknown. Nothing much larger sits one base from this clone, and base qualities are not available. The time point label here, explained by the study, means: baseline before first vaccination. Samples from vaccinated people were obtained from the UK trials COV001 and COV002, which included a single-blind randomized controlled phase 2/3 trial of AZD1222 (ChAdOx1 nCoV-19) in healthy adults. Trial participant PBMC samples were collected at day 0 and day 28 after the second dose for TCRbeta chain sequencing. The CDR3 regions of human TCRbeta chains were subjected to immunosequencing. As for how the authors treated the data: Repertoire TCRs were matched against a reference library of SARS-CoV-2-specific TCRs generated with the MIRA antigen-specificity platform. Breadth was defined as the fraction of unique TCRs that were SARS-CoV-2-associated. Depth was defined as the fraction of total T cells that were SARS-CoV-2-associated. Using the MIRA data, every spike-specific TCR was mapped to the spike region that the TCR reacted to and assigned to either a CD4 or a CD8 class. Log10-transformed breadth and depth values were compared by one-way ANOVA with Sidak's multiple comparisons tests. TCRdb re-hosts the immuneACCESS table, in-frame sequences only. Its copies lack some clones; in the studies checked, an unresolved V gene accounts for under half of them, and the cause for the rest is not known. Clonal size and the V and J genes are those of that table, whereas D and trimming came from the DNA. This sample has about 120,000 clones in its table, and 80% to 90% of those were observed once. 7% to 8.5% of the sample rests with the top ten.

Trimming accounts for 5 bases at V and 7 bases at J, while the number of junction bases matched to no gene is 5. From the cysteine up to the phenylalanine, the CDR3 has a length of 14 residues. Only the CDR3 DNA stays, 42 bases, in frame from base 1. Looking up the germline V gene (reference sequence) yields CDR1 LNHNV and CDR2 YYDKDF. The sequencing used peripheral blood, collected on day 0 of AZD1222 vaccination. The source is an adult in good health. The rearrangement combines TRBV15 with TRBJ1-4, and 9 junctional nucleotides match TRBD1. CDR3 protein: CATSPGTGIEKLFF. The nucleotide sequence is given as TGTGCCACCAGCCCCGGGACAGGGATTGAAAAACTGTTTTTT.